The 16 T cell receptor beta chains below all came from one sample that was sequenced in a study of PD-1 blockade in classical Hodgkin lymphoma. Time point meaning: cycle 4 day 1 (C4D1), after 6 weeks of nivolumab. Exposure to brentuximab vedotin varied, and each patient had relapsed following autologous stem cell transplantation. Magnetic negative selection was used to purify CD4+ T cells from PBMCs that had been thawed. Measured with immunoSEQ multiplex PCR; TCRdb has only the in-frame clones, and not every one. In the table there are about 30,000 clones, 65% to 85% of which are singletons. Sample: CD4+ T cells from blood, taken before the fourth cycle of nivolumab. The receptors were sampled from a human donor with classical Hodgkin lymphoma.

This clone was recorded only once. The rearrangement joins TRBV6-5 to TRBJ1-2; D unresolved. The CDR3 extends over 13 amino acids. The germline V gene encodes CDR1 MNHEY and CDR2 SVGAGI. V lost 2 bases and J 2 bases, leaving 6 bases between the germline ends. The CDR3 is CASSYVGNYGYTF. The CDR3 nucleotides are TGTGCCAGCAGTTACGTCGGGAACTATGGCTACACCTTC.

The chain links TRBV25-1 to TRBJ1-2, with a weak D call TRBD1 (5 bases). The CDR3 has 14 residues. The ends were cut back, 3 bases at V and 4 bases at J, with 12 bases in the middle. CDR1 and CDR2 from the germline V gene are MGHDK and SYGVNS. This CDR3 reads CASSDTATAYGYTF. The CDR3 region has the DNA TGTGCCAGCAGTGACACAGCGACAGCCTATGGCTACACCTTC.

The CDR3 DNA follows: TGCGCCAGCAGCTTCGGCCGCTCCACAGATACGCAGTATTTT. Its protein product is CASSFGRSTDTQYF. The chain uses TRBV5-1 and TRBJ2-3; D uncertain. The CDR3 is made up of 14 amino acids. CDR1 SGHRS and CDR2 YFSETQ come from the germline V gene. The V gene lost 2 bases and the J gene lost 2 bases, with 9 bases spanning the gap.

This chain joins TRBV5-6 and TRBJ1-6, with TRBD1 matching over 8 bases. This CDR3 has 16 residues. The germline gives CDR1 SGHDT, CDR2 YYEEEE. V gave up 2 bases and J gave up 9 bases; unmatched junction bases: 10. CDR3 sequence: CASSFRGRMTSSPLHF. In DNA, the CDR3 is TGTGCCAGCAGCTTCAGGGGGCGGATGACTAGTTCACCCCTCCACTTT.

The chain carries TRBV5-1 and TRBJ1-1; no clear D. This CDR3 comprises 13 residues. CDR1 and CDR2 (germline): SGHRS, YFSETQ. V was shortened by 3 bases and J by 4 bases, with 10 bases between the two germline ends. This chain's CDR3 is CASSSGPTTEAFF. The CDR3 region has the DNA TGCGCCAGCAGCTCTGGGCCAACCACTGAAGCTTTCTTT.

The DNA of the CDR3 is TGTGCCTGGAGATCTTCGGTACAGGGGGTTTTTGGCAATCAGCCCCAGCATTTT. Its translation: CAWRSSVQGVFGNQPQHF. The V and J genes are TRBV30 and TRBJ1-5; 8 nucleotides agree with TRBD1. V trimming: 3 bases; J trimming: 2 bases; junction bases outside the gene matches: 15. CDR1 and CDR2 from the germline V gene are GTSNPN and SVGIG (reference sequence). The CDR3 extends over 18 amino acids.

The CDR3 DNA reads as TGTGCCAGCAGTTTATACGCTGAGCAGTTCTTC. It is translated as CASSLYAEQFF. The J gene is TRBJ2-1, the V gene TRBV28, with unresolved D. This CDR3 comprises 11 residues. Deletions cut 1 base from V and 9 bases from J, with 4 bases between. Germline V gene data show CDR1 as MDHEN and CDR2 as SYDVKM.

This clone appeared a few times. The CDR3 protein is CATSSPGGASEKLFF. The CDR3 DNA follows: TGTGCCACCAGCAGTCCAGGGGGCGCATCTGAAAAACTGTTTTTT. This rearrangement joins TRBV15 to TRBJ1-4; 8 positions match TRBD1. The germline CDR1 and CDR2 sequences are LNHNV and YYDKDF (reference sequence). With V trimmed by 3 bases and J by 7 bases, 7 bases remained unmatched. The CDR3 extends over 15 amino acids.

The chain links TRBV5-1 to TRBJ2-1; D gene ambiguous. This CDR3 spans 15 amino acids. V lost 1 base, J lost 9 bases, and 17 bases lay in between. Germline CDR1 SGHRS, CDR2 YFSETQ. DNA of the CDR3: TGCGCCAGCAGCTTGTCCGCTATAATGGCAGCTGAGCAGTTCTTC. Translation: CASSLSAIMAAEQFF.

CDR3 loop: CASSLDPGHGAYEQYF. CDR3 coding DNA: TGTGCCAGCAGTTTAGATCCGGGACACGGCGCCTACGAGCAGTACTTC. The chain carries TRBV6-6 and TRBJ2-7; D possibly corresponds to TRBD1 (6 bases). In germline, CDR1 is MNHNY, CDR2 SVGAGI (reference sequence). Trimming took off 4 bases at V and 2 bases at J, with 18 bases between the two ends. The CDR3 covers 16 residues.

V usage is TRBV18 and J usage is TRBJ1-4, with unresolved D. Germline-derived CDR1 and CDR2 are KGHSH and LQKENI. The V end was cut by 0 bases, the J end by 9 bases, with 5 bases between. The length of the CDR3 is 12 residues. The CDR3 DNA follows: TGTGCCAGCTCACCACCGGGCCAAAAACTGTTTTTT. Encoded protein: CASSPPGQKLFF.

The CDR3 DNA reads TGCGCCAGCAGCTTCGACAGGGGAGAAAACGAGCAGTACTTC. Amino acid sequence: CASSFDRGENEQYF. J is TRBJ2-7 and V is TRBV5-1; 8 nucleotides agree with TRBD1. CDR3 length: 14 residues. Unmatched junction bases numbered 6, after V lost 2 bases and J lost 5 bases. CDR1 is SGHRS and CDR2 is YFSETQ in the germline V gene.

This clone was recorded only once. V gene TRBV12-5 combines with J gene TRBJ2-1; 10 nucleotides align to TRBD2. CDR3 length equals 13 residues. V was pared by 6 bases and J by 7 bases, with 3 bases of the junction left unmatched. Per germline, CDR1 LGHNT and CDR2 FRNRAP. The DNA for the CDR3 is TGTGCTAGTGGGCCTAGCGGGGGTAATGAGCAGTTCTTC. Translation gives CASGPSGGNEQFF.

The chain uses TRBV9 and TRBJ2-5, with 15 positions matching TRBD2. With 4 bases clipped from V and 1 base from J, the junction kept 5 bases outside the gene matches. The CDR3 length is 17 residues. CDR1 and CDR2 from the germline V gene are SGDLS and YYNGEE. CDR3 nucleotides: TGTGCCAGCAGCTGGACTAGCGGGGGGGGTCGCCAAGAGACCCAGTACTTC. It is translated as CASSWTSGGGRQETQYF. Looking up the rest from reference TRBV9 and TRBJ2-5 gives the full variable domain: DSGVTQTPKHLITATGQRVTLRCSPRSGDLSVYWYQQSLDQGLQFLIQYYNGEERAKGNILERFSAQQFPDLHSELNLSSLELGDSALYFCASSWTSGGGRQETQYFGPGTRLLVL.

This clone appeared once. The genes are TRBV7-9 and TRBJ2-7, with D unclear. The V end lost 2 bases, the J end lost 5 bases, and 13 bases lay between the germline ends. CDR3 size: 14 residues. The germline V gene encodes CDR1 SEHNR and CDR2 FQNEAQ (reference sequence). CDR3 nucleotide sequence: TGTGCCAGCAGCTTAAGGGCCCAGCTCGACGAGCAGTACTTC. Its translation is CASSLRAQLDEQYF.

This chain links TRBV5-1 with TRBJ1-2; no reliable D call. The V gene's germline CDR1 is SGHRS and CDR2 YFSETQ. This CDR3 is 14 amino acids long. V was shortened by 1 base and J by 5 bases, with 12 bases between the two germline ends. CDR3 protein: CASSLFQEAYGYTF. CDR3 coding DNA: TGCGCCAGCAGCTTGTTTCAGGAGGCGTATGGCTACACCTTC.